The source of this T cell receptor beta chain is a study of CD8 T cell repertoires and HIV-1 epitope variants. TCRdb keeps only in-frame clones here, not all; method: immunoSEQ multiplex PCR. The repertoire consists of tens of thousands of clones, with 70% to 75% occurring once and the leading ten covering 20% to 30%. Germline lookup yields CDR1 MGHRA and CDR2 YSYEKL. This CDR3 region has 14 residues. The V end was cut by 1 base, the J end by 4 bases, with 5 bases between. Sequenced sample: uncultured baseline CD8+ T cells from peripheral blood mononuclear cells (PBMCs). The TCR originated in a male donor with HIV. The gene calls are TRBV4-1 and TRBJ2-6, with D unresolved. In DNA, the CDR3 is TGCGCCAGCAGCCAAGGTCCCGGGGCCAACGTCCTGACTTTC. It specifies CASSQGPGANVLTF.